The clone carrying this T cell receptor (beta chain) has ten or more counts. The antigen is not known. No cell fractionation was done, so the repertoire covers all unsorted peripheral blood T cells. The data originate from a study of HIV-infected patients and healthy controls. Findings and limits, study-wide: In healthy controls, MAIT alpha CDR3s were common; in HIV+ repertoires, severely depleted. HIV-infected repertoires had significantly higher mean Gini indices than controls, possibly reflecting oligoclonality.

Alpha and beta constant-region primers primed reverse transcription of around 500 ng RNA. Alpha and beta chain libraries were made separately by chain-specific third strand synthesis with multiplexing indices. TCRdb reprocessed the 5' RACE reads via MiXCR and lists one record per CDR3 protein. The repertoire includes more than 15,000 distinct CDR3 sequences, 12% of them detected once, and 11% sits in the top ten. Germline values: CDR1 SGHNT, CDR2 YYREEE (reference sequence). The CDR3 totals 16 residues. V shed 0 bases, J shed 6 bases, and the junction held 4 bases outside the gene matches. The chain has TRBV5-4 and TRBJ2-2, with 11 bases identical to TRBD2. Sequencing input: blood. The receptor was derived from an adult in good health. As DNA, the CDR3 is TGTGCCAGCAGCTTGGCTAGCGGGGGGCTGGCCGGGGAGCTGTTTTTT. Encoded protein: CASSLASGGLAGELFF.